The 9 T cell receptor beta chains below were found in one sample sequenced in a study of blood T cell repertoires in COVID-19. Sequenced by immunoSEQ multiplex PCR; TCRdb stores in-frame clones only, minus some. The table lists around 250,000 clones, 90% of them singletons. Sequencing input: PBMCs or T cells enriched from blood (not recorded which). The receptors originated from a man aged 50 or older who had been exposed to COVID-19.

This chain joins TRBV7-2 and TRBJ1-1; D perhaps matches TRBD1 (5 bases). Deletions cut 5 bases from V and 7 bases from J, with 11 bases between. The CDR3 spans 12 residues. Per the germline V gene, CDR1 is SGHTA and CDR2 is FQGNSA. This CDR3 reads CASSIIRVEAFF. CDR3 nucleotide sequence: TGTGCCAGCAGCATCATCAGGGTTGAAGCTTTCTTT.

This chain joins TRBV18 and TRBJ2-3; 9 bases match TRBD2. The CDR3 is 14 amino acids. CDR1 KGHSH and CDR2 LQKENI come from the germline V gene. J gave up 4 bases and V 6 bases, and 5 bases lay outside the gene matches. The CDR3 loop reads CASSQGLAADTQYF. As DNA, the CDR3 is TGTGCCAGCTCCCAGGGACTAGCCGCAGATACGCAGTATTTT.

The genes are TRBV28 and TRBJ1-1; D is unresolved. The germline V gene has CDR1 MDHEN and CDR2 SYDVKM. The CDR3 is made up of 13 amino acids. V lost 7 bases and J 0 bases, leaving 9 bases between the germline ends. For the CDR3, the DNA is TGTGCCAGCACCCCCACGGTGAACACTGAAGCTTTCTTT. Translated, it gives CASTPTVNTEAFF.

The chain is built from TRBV5-1 and TRBJ2-2; no reliable D call. The CDR3 extends over 15 amino acids. V was cut by 0 bases and J by 0 bases, with 6 bases left in between. Germline CDR1 and CDR2: SGHRS and YFSETQ. CDR3 sequence reads: CASSLGTANTGELFF. The CDR3 DNA follows: TGCGCCAGCAGCTTGGGTACGGCGAACACCGGGGAGCTGTTTTTT.

The table lists this clone with a count of one. This chain connects TRBV11-2 to TRBJ2-6, with D maybe TRBD1 (6 bases). Germline V lookup: CDR1 SGHAT, CDR2 FQNNGV. CDR3 length: 15 residues. V was trimmed by 6 bases and J by 0 bases, leaving 9 bases between them. In DNA, the CDR3 is TGTGCCAGCAGTCGACAGGTCTCTGGGGCCAACGTCCTGACTTTC. Amino acids: CASSRQVSGANVLTF.

The chain recombines TRBV29-1 with TRBJ2-2, with D tentatively TRBD1 (6 bases). This CDR3 spans 13 amino acids. V lost 6 bases, J lost 7 bases, and 15 bases lay in between. Germline CDR1 SQVTM, CDR2 ANQGSEA. The CDR3 nucleotides are TGCAGCGTCTCAGGGGTTTGGGACGGGGAGCTGTTTTTT. Translation: CSVSGVWDGELFF.

The V gene is TRBV24-1, the J gene TRBJ2-2; tentatively, D is TRBD2 (6 bases). Between the trimmed V and J ends, which lost 7 bases and 3 bases, there was a span of 14 bases. Germline loops: CDR1 KGHDR, CDR2 SFDVKD. The CDR3 spans 15 residues. CDR3 nucleotides: TGTGCCACCAGGCGGGGTGGCGGGGACACCGGGGAGCTGTTTTTT. Amino acids: CATRRGGGDTGELFF.

The V call is TRBV19, the J call TRBJ1-5; 8 bases map to TRBD1. Germline V lookup: CDR1 LNHDA, CDR2 SQIVND (reference sequence). The junction had 6 bases not matched to a gene; V was cut back by 2 bases and J by 6 bases. The CDR3 sequence is 15 residues long. CDR3 in amino acids: CASSITGGPSQPQHF. In nucleotides, the CDR3 is TGTGCCAGTAGTATAACAGGGGGACCGTCTCAGCCCCAGCATTTT.

This clone appeared once. The V call is TRBV7-2, the J call TRBJ2-1; perhaps TRBD2 as D (6 bases). This CDR3 contains 13 residues. The germline CDR1 and CDR2 sequences are SGHTA and FQGNSA. Trimming pared 4 bases from V and 10 bases from J, leaving 14 bases between. This CDR3 is CASSSNGGWEQFF. The DNA of the CDR3 is TGTGCCAGCAGCTCCAATGGGGGGTGGGAGCAGTTCTTC.